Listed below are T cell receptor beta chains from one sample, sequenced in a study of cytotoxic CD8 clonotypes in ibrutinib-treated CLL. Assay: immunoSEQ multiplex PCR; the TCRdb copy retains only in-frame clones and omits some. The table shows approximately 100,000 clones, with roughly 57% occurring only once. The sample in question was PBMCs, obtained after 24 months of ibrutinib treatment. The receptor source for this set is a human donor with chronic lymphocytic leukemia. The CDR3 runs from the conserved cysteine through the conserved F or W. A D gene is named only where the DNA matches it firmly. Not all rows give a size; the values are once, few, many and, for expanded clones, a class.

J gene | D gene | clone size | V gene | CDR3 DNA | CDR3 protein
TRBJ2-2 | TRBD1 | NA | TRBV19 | TGTGCCAGTATAGGGACAGGGGTCGCCGGGGAGCTGTTTTTT | CASIGTGVAGELFF
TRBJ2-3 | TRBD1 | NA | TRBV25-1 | TGTGCCAGCAGTCCCACCGGGACAGGGCTTTTTACAGATACGCAGTATTTT | CASSPTGTGLFTDTQYF
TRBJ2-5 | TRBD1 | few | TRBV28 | TGTGCCAGCAGTCGACTCGGACAGGGCGTTCAAGAGACCCAGTACTTC | CASSRLGQGVQETQYF
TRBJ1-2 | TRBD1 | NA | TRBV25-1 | TGTGCCAGCAGTCCGGGACAGGGTTCCCCCGGCTATGGCTACACCTTC | CASSPGQGSPGYGYTF
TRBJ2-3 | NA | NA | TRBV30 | TGTGCGGGGACGTGGGGGATCGGGGGCACAGATACGCAGTATTTT | CAGTWGIGGTDTQYF
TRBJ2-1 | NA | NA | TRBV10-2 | TGCGCCAGCAGCCACAAGACCAGCCCCTACGAGCAGTTCTTC | CASSHKTSPYEQFF
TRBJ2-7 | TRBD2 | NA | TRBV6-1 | TGTGCCAGCAGTGAAGGGTTAGCGGGGTACGAGCAGTACTTC | CASSEGLAGYEQYF
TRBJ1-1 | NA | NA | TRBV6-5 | TGTGCCAGCAGTACGGGAGAGCCAAACACTGAAGCTTTCTTT | CASSTGEPNTEAFF
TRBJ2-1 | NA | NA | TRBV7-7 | TGTGCTAGCAGTGAGGGGTCGAGCTCCTACAATGAGCAGTTCTTC | CASSEGSSSYNEQFF
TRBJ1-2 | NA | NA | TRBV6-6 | TGTGCCAGCAGTTACTCGTCAAACGGCTACACCTTC | CASSYSSNGYTF
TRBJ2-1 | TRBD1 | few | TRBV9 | TGTGCCAGCAGCGTAGGGACAGGGGGCTACAATGAGCAGTTCTTC | CASSVGTGGYNEQFF
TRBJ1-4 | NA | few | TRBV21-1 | TGTGCCAGCAGCCACCCGGGACACCGAGTGGAAAAACTGTTTTTT | CASSHPGHRVEKLFF
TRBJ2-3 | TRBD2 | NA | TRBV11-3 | TGTGCCAGCAGCCCCGGGACTAGCAGTGATCCAGATACGCAGTATTTT | CASSPGTSSDPDTQYF
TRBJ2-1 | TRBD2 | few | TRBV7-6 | TGTGCCAGCAGCTCGTTGCGAGCGGGGGGGCCAGGTGAGCAGTTCTTC | CASSSLRAGGPGEQFF
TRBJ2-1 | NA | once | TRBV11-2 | TGTGCCAGCAGCTTAGAGAGGCGGGGCAAGTCCCCCTACAATGAGCAGTTCTTC | CASSLERRGKSPYNEQFF
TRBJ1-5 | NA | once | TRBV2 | TGTGCCAGCAGCCGGGAGGACAATCAGCCCCAGCATTTT | CASSREDNQPQHF
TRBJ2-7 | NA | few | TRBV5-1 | TGCGCCAGCAGCTTGCCCCAGGTCAGCACCTACGAGCAGTACTTC | CASSLPQVSTYEQYF
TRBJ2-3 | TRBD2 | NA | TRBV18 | TGTGCCAGCTCACCCCTAGCGGGCACAGATACGCAGTATTTT | CASSPLAGTDTQYF
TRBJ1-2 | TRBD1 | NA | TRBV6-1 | TGTGCCAGCAGTCCGTCGACAGGGGGTTATGGCTACACCTTC | CASSPSTGGYGYTF
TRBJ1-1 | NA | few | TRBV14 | TGTGCCAGCAGCCAATGGAACGTGAACACTGAAGCTTTCTTT | CASSQWNVNTEAFF
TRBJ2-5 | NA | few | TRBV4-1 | TGCGCCAGCAGCCAAGAGTCTTTGACCCAGTACTTC | CASSQESLTQYF
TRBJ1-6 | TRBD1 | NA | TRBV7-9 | TGTGCCAGCAGGGGACAGGGGACTACCAATTCACCCCTCCACTTT | CASRGQGTTNSPLHF
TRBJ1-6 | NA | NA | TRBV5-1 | TGCGCCAGCAGCCGGGTGGGCAACGATAATTCACCCCTCCACTTT | CASSRVGNDNSPLHF
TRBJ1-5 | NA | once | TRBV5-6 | TGTGCCAGCAGCTTTTCAGGGGGCAATCAGCCCCAGCATTTT | CASSFSGGNQPQHF